What follows are 25 T cell receptor beta chains derived from one specimen sequenced in a study of blood T cell repertoires in COVID-19. The data were produced by immunoSEQ multiplex PCR, yet TCRdb's version contains in-frame clones alone and is incomplete. The data contain approximately 150,000 clones, around 84% of them singletons. The sample taken for sequencing was peripheral blood. The source is a human donor with acute or convalescent COVID-19. The donor label of this sample is uncertain.

This sequence joins TRBV5-1 and TRBJ2-1; D might be TRBD2 (5 bases). Germline CDR1 reads SGHRS; CDR2 reads YFSETQ. The CDR3 extends over 12 amino acids. Trimming removed 2 bases at V and 10 bases at J, with 10 bases between. The CDR3 sequence is CASSLTGNEQFF. CDR3 sequence (DNA): TGCGCCAGCAGCTTAACGGGAAACGAGCAGTTCTTC.

The chain is built from TRBV6-2 or TRBV6-3 and TRBJ2-3; D gene ambiguous. From germline, CDR1 is MNHEY and CDR2 SVGEGT. This CDR3 is built from 12 residues. Trimming shortened V by 5 bases and J by 3 bases, and 6 bases separated the two germline ends. The chain's CDR3 is CASSEVTDTQYF. The DNA of the CDR3 is TGTGCCAGCAGTGAGGTAACAGATACGCAGTATTTT.

As concerns this clone: Other DNA sequences in the same sample also yield this CDR3. The rearrangement links TRBV29-1 to TRBJ2-2, with TRBD1 matching 8 bases. The CDR3 runs 13 residues. From germline, CDR1 is SQVTM and CDR2 ANQGSEA. Trimming removed 3 bases from V and 5 bases from J; junction bases left unmatched: 2. The chain's CDR3 is CSVDRGRTGELFF. The CDR3 DNA reads as TGCAGCGTTGACAGGGGGCGGACCGGGGAGCTGTTTTTT.

The gene calls are TRBV10-1 and TRBJ1-4; D perhaps matches TRBD1 (5 bases). V gave up 3 bases and J gave up 4 bases, with 18 bases separating them. Germline assignment: CDR1 WNHNN and CDR2 SYGVQD (reference sequence). The CDR3 spans 17 residues. CDR3 in amino acids: CASSEGVKQSHNEKLFF. CDR3 bases: TGCGCCAGCAGTGAAGGGGTAAAACAGTCCCATAATGAAAAACTGTTTTTT.

This clone was observed a few times. The rearrangement uses TRBV2 and TRBJ1-3; no firm D call. Trimming stripped 6 bases from V and 0 bases from J, with 9 bases between. Germline loops: CDR1 SNHLY, CDR2 FYNNEI. CDR3 length: 14 amino acids. Here the CDR3 reads CASRQYYSGNTIYF. The CDR3, as DNA: TGTGCCAGCAGGCAGTACTACTCTGGAAACACCATATATTTT.

J is TRBJ2-2 and V is TRBV7-8; no reliable D call. The CDR3 has 13 amino acids. Trimming pared 2 bases from V and 6 bases from J, leaving 7 bases between. CDR1 and CDR2 from the germline V gene are SGHVS and FQNEAQ. CDR3 sequence reads: CASSLLAPGELFF. CDR3 DNA sequence: TGTGCCAGCAGCTTATTGGCTCCCGGGGAGCTGTTTTTT.

The rearrangement joins TRBV12-3 or TRBV12-4 to TRBJ2-7, with D perhaps TRBD2 (6 bases). Trimming took 4 bases from V and 7 from J, leaving 8 bases between them. There are 11 residues in the CDR3. The CDR3 coding sequence is TGTGCCAGCAGTTGGGCGGGGGAGCAGTACTTC. Residues: CASSWAGEQYF.

The chain joins TRBV10-3 to TRBJ1-6; TRBD1 aligns across 7 bases. The CDR3 length is 14 residues. Unmatched junction bases numbered 6, after V lost 7 bases and J lost 6 bases. Germline V gene data show CDR1 as ENHRY and CDR2 as SYGVKD. Here the CDR3 DNA reads TGTGCCATCACTCGGGACAGCCCTAATTCACCCCTCCACTTT. Translated, it gives CAITRDSPNSPLHF.

The V call is TRBV9, the J call TRBJ2-1; 8 nucleotides match TRBD2. With 0 bases clipped from V and 9 bases from J, the junction kept 11 bases outside the gene matches. This CDR3 region has 16 residues. Germline V gene data show CDR1 as SGDLS and CDR2 as YYNGEE. Here the CDR3 reads CASSVAGGRPPGEQFF. CDR3 nucleotide sequence: TGTGCCAGCAGCGTAGCAGGCGGGAGGCCCCCGGGTGAGCAGTTCTTC. The complete variable domain, with remaining parts taken from reference TRBV9 and TRBJ2-1, reads DSGVTQTPKHLITATGQRVTLRCSPRSGDLSVYWYQQSLDQGLQFLIQYYNGEERAKGNILERFSAQQFPDLHSELNLSSLELGDSALYFCASSVAGGRPPGEQFFGPGTRLTVL.

V and J are TRBV19 and TRBJ1-1; D gene unclear. The CDR3 covers 12 residues. CDR1 and CDR2 (germline): LNHDA, SQIVND (reference sequence). Trimming took 10 bases from V and 6 from J, leaving 15 bases between them. DNA for the CDR3: TGTGCCACCGGCGGAGGGTGGGCTGAAGCTTTCTTT. It specifies CATGGGWAEAFF.

The genes are TRBV27 and TRBJ1-2, with 11 bases lining up with TRBD1. V trimming: 2 bases; J trimming: 4 bases; junction bases outside the gene matches: 3. The length of the CDR3 is 15 residues. Per the germline V gene, CDR1 is MNHEY and CDR2 is SMNVEV (reference sequence). This CDR3 is CASSLTGTGGYGYTF. Here the CDR3 DNA reads TGTGCCAGCAGTTTAACCGGGACAGGGGGCTATGGCTACACCTTC.

V and J are TRBV9 and TRBJ2-2; D is undetermined. The CDR3 is 12 residues long. Germline V gene sequence: CDR1 SGDLS, CDR2 YYNGEE. Trimming removed 3 bases at V and 6 bases at J, with 6 bases between. The CDR3 DNA reads TGTGCCAGCAGCGGGCGGCCCGGGGAGCTGTTTTTT. Its translation is CASSGRPGELFF.

The sample holds one count of this clone. The V call is TRBV4-2, the J call TRBJ1-5, with 9 bases identical to TRBD1. The CDR3 has 17 residues. Losses at the gene ends were 3 bases for V and 4 bases for J; bases not matched to a gene: 10. Germline CDR1 reads LGHNA; CDR2 reads YNFKEQ. Here the CDR3 reads CASSHSPTGGVNQPQHF. The CDR3 coding sequence is TGTGCCAGCAGCCATTCCCCCACAGGGGGCGTGAATCAGCCCCAGCATTTT.

V gene TRBV19 combines with J gene TRBJ2-2; TRBD1 agrees at 9 bases. CDR3 size: 14 residues. The germline V gene has CDR1 LNHDA and CDR2 SQIVND (reference sequence). Trimming at V came to 6 bases and at J to 7 bases, leaving 6 bases not matched to a gene. CDR3 sequence (DNA): TGTGCCAGTAGCGTGGACAGGGGACTCGGGGAGCTGTTTTTT. Translating gives CASSVDRGLGELFF.

The table lists this clone with a count of one. The V gene is TRBV2, the J gene TRBJ1-3; 7 nucleotides agree with TRBD1. The CDR3 has 14 residues. Germline loops: CDR1 SNHLY, CDR2 FYNNEI. The junction had 2 bases not matched to a gene; V was cut back by 4 bases and J by 2 bases. The CDR3 sequence: CASSGQGPGNTIYF. CDR3 bases: TGTGCCAGCAGTGGACAGGGCCCTGGAAACACCATATATTTT.

The chain links TRBV9 to TRBJ2-1, with 11 positions matching TRBD2. The CDR3 has 17 residues. V lost 4 bases and J lost 1; bases outside the gene matches: 7. Germline V CDR1 and CDR2: SGDLS, YYNGEE. The DNA for the CDR3 is TGTGCCAGCAGCCCCCGGACTAGCGGGCTGTCCTACAATGAGCAGTTCTTC. Its translation is CASSPRTSGLSYNEQFF.

CDR3 protein: CAMTASRATGELFF. In nucleotides, the CDR3 is TGTGCCATGACTGCATCGAGGGCCACCGGGGAGCTGTTTTTT. The chain employs TRBV10-3 and TRBJ2-2; D is perhaps TRBD2 (5 bases). V was clipped by 9 bases and J by 4 bases, with 15 bases between them. From germline, CDR1 is ENHRY and CDR2 SYGVKD. This CDR3 spans 14 amino acids.

V is TRBV7-2 and J is TRBJ1-6; 7 bases agree with TRBD1. Germline V gene sequence: CDR1 SGHTA, CDR2 FQGNSA. The V and J ends lost 4 bases and 10 bases, in that order; junction bases with no gene match: 10. CDR3 size: 15 residues. The chain's CDR3 is CASSSPGTDGSPLHF. In DNA form, the CDR3 reads TGTGCCAGCAGCTCACCCGGGACAGACGGCTCACCCCTCCACTTT.

CDR3 nucleotides: TGTGCCAGCAGCCACCCAGCCGGGTCAGCTAACTATGGCTACACCTTC. It yields the protein CASSHPAGSANYGYTF. The chain has TRBV16 and TRBJ1-2; D is unclear. Germline values: CDR1 KGHSY, CDR2 FQNENV. V was clipped by 3 bases and J by 0 bases, with 14 bases between them. This CDR3 region has 16 residues. Full variable domain (missing parts from reference TRBV16 and TRBJ1-2): GEEVAQTPKHLVRGEGQKAKLYCAPIKGHSYVFWYQQVLKNEFKFLISFQNENVFDETGMPKERFSAKCLPNSPCSLEIQATKLEDSAVYFCASSHPAGSANYGYTFGSGTRLTVV.

This clone was seen only once. The chain combines TRBV11-2 with TRBJ2-1, with a possible D match to TRBD1 (6 bases). Germline V gene lookup returns CDR1 SGHAT and CDR2 FQNNGV. The V gene lost 4 bases and the J gene lost 1 base, with 11 bases spanning the gap. The CDR3 has 15 amino acids. The CDR3 DNA follows: TGTGCCAGCAGCTGGGCAGGGGCTTCCTACAATGAGCAGTTCTTC. This translates into CASSWAGASYNEQFF.

J is TRBJ1-5 and V is TRBV21-1; the table gives TRBD1 as D, unverified against the DNA. TRBV21-1 is shown as a pseudogene. The CDR3 runs 16 residues. This CDR3 reads CASSKGRDRVYQPQHF. Here the CDR3 DNA reads TGTGCCAGCAGCAAAGGAAGGGACAGGGTCTATCAGCCCCAGCATTTT.

This chain connects TRBV6-5 to TRBJ1-4; 8 positions match TRBD1. Losses at the gene ends were 6 bases for V and 7 bases for J; bases not matched to a gene: 7. This CDR3 has 14 residues. Germline values: CDR1 MNHEY, CDR2 SVGAGI. CDR3 in DNA: TGTGCCAGCAGCCGTAGACAGGGGTCTGAAAAACTGTTTTTT. Protein sequence: CASSRRQGSEKLFF.

The CDR3 here is CSVGAGGEQFF. The CDR3 DNA reads TGCAGCGTAGGAGCGGGAGGTGAGCAGTTCTTC. V and J are TRBV29-1 and TRBJ2-1; TRBD2 agrees at 9 bases. V lost 6 bases and J lost 9; bases outside the gene matches: 3. From germline, CDR1 is SQVTM and CDR2 ANQGSEA. This CDR3 spans 11 amino acids.

J is TRBJ2-5 and V is TRBV2, with 14 nucleotides matching TRBD2. CDR1 and CDR2 (germline): SNHLY, FYNNEI. The ends lost 6 bases at V and 4 bases at J; junction bases unmatched: 10. The CDR3 extends over 17 amino acids. The CDR3 here is CASSDDSGLAGAETQYF. The CDR3 DNA follows: TGTGCCAGCAGCGACGACTCGGGACTAGCGGGGGCAGAGACCCAGTACTTC. The complete variable domain, with remaining parts taken from reference TRBV2 and TRBJ2-5, reads EPEVTQTPSHQVTQMGQEVILRCVPISNHLYFYWYRQILGQKVEFLVSFYNNEISEKSEIFDDQFSVERPDGSNFTLKIRSTKLEDSAMYFCASSDDSGLAGAETQYFGPGTRLLVL.

This chain links TRBV10-3 with TRBJ2-7; 9 bases match TRBD2. Unmatched junction bases numbered 7, after V lost 8 bases and J lost 2 bases. Germline CDR1 reads ENHRY; CDR2 reads SYGVKD. This CDR3 spans 14 amino acids. CDR3 sequence: CAIHTGGGAYEQYF. The CDR3 nucleotides read TGTGCCATCCACACTGGCGGGGGGGCCTACGAGCAGTACTTC.